This passage covers 21 T cell receptor beta chains from one sample sequenced in a study of cytotoxic CD8 clonotypes in ibrutinib-treated CLL. This table comes from immunoSEQ multiplex PCR, and its TCRdb copy is limited to in-frame clones, with some not included. Of around 60,000 clones listed, approximately 54% are singletons. The specimen was PBMCs, collected after 12 months of ibrutinib treatment. Receptor source: a human donor with chronic lymphocytic leukemia.

To note about this clone: An end of the junction differs from the germline gene, which may be a read error. This chain links TRBV7-9 with TRBJ2-5; D uncertain. Germline V gene data show CDR1 as SEHNR and CDR2 as FQNEAQ (reference sequence). CDR3 length equals 11 residues. The CDR3 sequence is CASSLADGEDF. In nucleotides, the CDR3 is TGTGCCAGCAGCTTGGCTGACGGAGAAGACTTC.

This clone showed up just once. The V and J genes are TRBV19 and TRBJ2-1; D not certain. The V end was cut by 4 bases, the J end by 5 bases, with 6 bases between. There are 12 residues in the CDR3. Germline CDR1 reads LNHDA; CDR2 reads SQIVND (reference sequence). The chain's CDR3 is CASSRINNEQFF. The CDR3 region has the DNA TGTGCCAGTAGTAGGATCAACAATGAGCAGTTCTTC.

This clone appeared once. The CDR3 here is CASSLDSMGLETEAFF. CDR3 DNA sequence: TGTGCCAGCAGCTTAGATTCAATGGGCTTGGAGACTGAAGCTTTCTTT. This rearrangement joins TRBV11-2 to TRBJ1-1; D remains ambiguous. CDR1 and CDR2 from the germline V gene are SGHAT and FQNNGV. The length of the CDR3 is 16 residues. Trimming removed 0 bases from V and 5 bases from J, with 16 bases in between.

The table lists this clone with a count of one. The chain is built from TRBV5-1 and TRBJ2-1; TRBD1 matches 7 bases. The CDR3 loop spans 12 amino acids. Trimming at V came to 4 bases and at J to 10 bases, leaving 5 bases not matched to a gene. Germline CDR1 and CDR2: SGHRS and YFSETQ. The CDR3 DNA follows: TGCGCCAGCAGCCGTGACAGGGTGGAGCAGTTCTTC. This codes for CASSRDRVEQFF.

This chain uses TRBV25-1 with TRBJ2-5; TRBD1 might be the D (5 bases). Trimming removed 6 bases at V and 2 bases at J, with 10 bases between. The germline gives CDR1 MGHDK, CDR2 SYGVNS. The CDR3 totals 13 residues. CDR3 in amino acids: CASSQGGQETQYF. The DNA of the CDR3 is TGTGCCAGCAGCCAGGGTGGGCAAGAGACCCAGTACTTC.

The chain joins TRBV27 to TRBJ2-7, with 12 bases identical to TRBD2. The CDR3 is made up of 14 amino acids. The germline V gene has CDR1 MNHEY and CDR2 SMNVEV (reference sequence). V shed 5 bases and J 3 bases; nucleotides not matched to a gene: 2. The CDR3 sequence: CASSQGLAGYEQYF. CDR3 DNA sequence: TGTGCCAGCAGTCAGGGACTAGCGGGCTACGAGCAGTACTTC.

The genes are TRBV14 and TRBJ2-1; D not resolved. Germline CDR1 SGHDN, CDR2 FVKESK. V lost 0 bases to trimming and J lost 7 bases, with 10 bases between them. This CDR3 contains 14 residues. The CDR3 sequence: CASSQDLGQNEQFF. DNA for the CDR3: TGTGCCAGCAGCCAAGACTTGGGTCAGAATGAGCAGTTCTTC.

The rearrangement joins TRBV2 to TRBJ2-7; D is ambiguous. V shed 4 bases and J shed 0 bases, with 10 bases lying between them. From germline, CDR1 is SNHLY and CDR2 FYNNEI. The CDR3 length is 14 residues. The CDR3 here is CASSALISSYEQYF. The DNA for the CDR3 is TGTGCCAGCAGTGCGCTTATTAGCTCCTACGAGCAGTACTTC.

V gene TRBV6-1 combines with J gene TRBJ1-5, with TRBD1 matching over 9 bases. CDR1 is MNHNS and CDR2 is SASEGT in the germline V gene. Trimming removed 6 bases from V and 6 bases from J; junction bases left unmatched: 9. CDR3 length: 15 amino acids. The CDR3 loop reads CASSTNRGHGQPQHF. The CDR3 DNA reads TGTGCCAGCAGCACGAACAGGGGGCATGGTCAGCCCCAGCATTTT.

The chain joins TRBV4-1 to TRBJ2-6; D is possibly TRBD1 (6 bases). V lost 4 bases to trimming and J lost 1 base, with 14 bases between them. The CDR3 is 17 residues long. Germline V gives CDR1 MGHRA, CDR2 YSYEKL. The CDR3 loop is CASSLGGAGSGANVLTF. The CDR3 DNA reads TGCGCCAGCAGCCTAGGGGGAGCAGGGTCTGGGGCCAACGTCCTGACTTTC.

This clone showed up just a few times. The J gene is TRBJ2-5, the V gene TRBV7-9, with D perhaps matching TRBD1 (6 bases). Per germline, CDR1 SEHNR and CDR2 FQNEAQ (reference sequence). The V gene lost 4 bases and the J gene lost 7 bases, with 13 bases spanning the gap. The CDR3 runs to 13 residues. CDR3 residues: CASSSGQGPTQYF. The DNA for the CDR3 is TGTGCCAGCAGCTCGGGACAAGGACCGACCCAGTACTTC. The full variable domain, with the rest looked up from reference TRBV7-9 and TRBJ2-5, is DTGVSQNPRHKITKRGQNVTFRCDPISEHNRLYWYRQTLGQGPEFLTYFQNEAQLEKSRLLSDRFSAERPKGSFSTLEIQRTEQGDSAMYLCASSSGQGPTQYFGPGTRLLVL.

The chain recombines TRBV6-6 with TRBJ2-7; TRBD1 matches 7 bases. The CDR3 extends over 16 amino acids. Looked up from germline, CDR1 is MNHNY and CDR2 is SVGAGI (reference sequence). V gave up 5 bases and J gave up 5 bases; unmatched junction bases: 15. CDR3 in DNA: TGTGCCAGCAGTAGTCCGCGTTTTGGGACAGTTGACGAGCAGTACTTC. Translating gives CASSSPRFGTVDEQYF.

The V and J genes are TRBV14 and TRBJ2-7; 8 bases match TRBD1. The trim removed 8 bases at V and 3 bases at J, leaving 9 bases unmatched. CDR1 SGHDN and CDR2 FVKESK come from the germline V gene. The CDR3 has 14 residues. CDR3 protein: CASYDRGSYYEQYF. CDR3 DNA sequence: TGTGCCAGCTATGACAGGGGATCCTACTACGAGCAGTACTTC.

The V call is TRBV30, the J call TRBJ1-6; D uncertain. Looked up from germline, CDR1 is GTSNPN and CDR2 is SVGIG (reference sequence). This CDR3 has 14 residues. Between the trimmed V and J ends, which lost 4 bases and 2 bases, there was a span of 9 bases. CDR3 nucleotides: TGTGCCTGGACTGCAGTTGCCTATAATTCACCCCTCCACTTT. It yields the protein CAWTAVAYNSPLHF. The whole variable domain, filled in from reference TRBV30 and TRBJ1-6, reads SQTIHQWPATLVQPVGSPLSLECTVEGTSNPNLYWYRQAAGRGLQLLFYSVGIGQISSEVPQNLSASRPQDRQFILSSKKLLLSDSGFYLCAWTAVAYNSPLHFGNGTRLTVT.

This clone was counted a few times. V usage is TRBV27 and J usage is TRBJ2-5; 15 bases match TRBD2. The CDR3 length is 14 residues. Unmatched junction bases numbered 6, after V lost 6 bases and J lost 10 bases. The V gene's germline CDR1 is MNHEY and CDR2 SMNVEV (reference sequence). The CDR3 nucleotides read TGTGCCAGCAGAAGGACTAGCGGGGGGGGTAACCAGTACTTC. As protein: CASRRTSGGGNQYF.

This clone was counted a few times. The chain employs TRBV5-1 and TRBJ2-1; D uncertain. Germline-derived CDR1 and CDR2 are SGHRS and YFSETQ. V was pared by 2 bases and J by 0 bases, with 9 bases between. CDR3 length: 15 amino acids. The CDR3 bases are TGCGCCAGCAGCTTACATAGCAGCTCCTACAATGAGCAGTTCTTC. Its translation is CASSLHSSSYNEQFF. The full variable domain, completed using reference TRBV5-1 and TRBJ2-1, is KAGVTQTPRYLIKTRGQQVTLSCSPISGHRSVSWYQQTPGQGLQFLFEYFSETQRNKGNFPGRFSGRQFSNSRSEMNVSTLELGDSALYLCASSLHSSSYNEQFFGPGTRLTVL.

This rearrangement joins TRBV5-4 to TRBJ2-3, with D possibly matching TRBD2 (5 bases). Germline-derived CDR1 and CDR2 are SGHNT and YYREEE (reference sequence). V lost 4 bases, J lost 3 bases, and 12 bases lay in between. This CDR3 has 14 amino acids. CDR3 protein: CASSPGERTDTQYF. DNA of the CDR3: TGTGCCAGCAGCCCTGGGGAGAGGACAGATACGCAGTATTTT.

The chain has TRBV28 and TRBJ2-5; D remains unclear. Germline-derived CDR1 and CDR2 are MDHEN and SYDVKM. The ends were cut back, 2 bases at V and 5 bases at J, with 9 bases in the middle. The length of the CDR3 is 13 residues. The CDR3 is CASSLRHRETQYF. CDR3 bases: TGTGCCAGCAGTTTACGGCATCGGGAGACCCAGTACTTC.

V gene TRBV29-1 combines with J gene TRBJ2-2; D is undetermined. The germline gives CDR1 SQVTM, CDR2 ANQGSEA. The V end lost 6 bases, the J end lost 8 bases, and 10 bases lay between the germline ends. The CDR3 spans 11 residues. The CDR3 sequence: CSVSVAGELFF. The CDR3 region has the DNA TGCAGCGTCTCAGTGGCGGGGGAGCTGTTTTTT.

The chain combines TRBV5-1 with TRBJ1-3; possibly TRBD1 for D (5 bases). CDR1 and CDR2 (germline): SGHRS, YFSETQ. V lost 4 bases, J lost 4 bases, and 9 bases lay in between. The CDR3 has 13 residues. CDR3 bases: TGCGCCAGCAGCGTACAGGAGGGAAACACCATATATTTT. Encoded protein: CASSVQEGNTIYF.

This chain links TRBV4-1 with TRBJ1-6; TRBD1 is a possible D gene (5 bases). The CDR3 runs to 17 residues. Germline assignment: CDR1 MGHRA and CDR2 YSYEKL. V gave up 1 base and J gave up 3 bases, with 13 bases separating them. The CDR3 region has the DNA TGCGCCAGCAGCCAAGGGAAGGGGACGGGCTATAATTCACCCCTCCACTTT. Translating it yields CASSQGKGTGYNSPLHF.